The rows below give T cell receptor beta chains drawn from one sample of a study of T cells in Graves' hyperthyroidism and ophthalmopathy. Each CDR3 protein is one row after TCRdb ran MiXCR on the multiplex PCR reads. This table has under 350,000 distinct CDR3 sequences, 18% appearing once. Sequencing was done on a sample of blood. All receptors come from a woman aged 50 to 60 with Graves' hyperthyroidism. CDR3s include the opening cysteine and the closing phenylalanine or tryptophan. The order of the fields is D gene, clone size, J gene, V gene, CDR3 protein, CDR3 DNA. A D gene is named only where the DNA matches it firmly. For some rows the clone size is stated as once, few or many, or as a class when expanded; others skip it.

NA many TRBJ2-1 TRBV3-1 CASSQAGGLYNEQFF TGTGCCAGCAGCCAAGCGGGCGGGCTCTACAATGAGCAGTTCTTC
TRBD2 many TRBJ2-7 TRBV7-8 CASRPTSGSYEQYF TGTGCCAGCAGACCGACTAGCGGTTCCTACGAGCAGTACTTC
TRBD2 NA TRBJ2-1 TRBV20-1 CSAPESGRNNEQFF TGCAGTGCTCCGGAGAGCGGGAGGAACAATGAGCAGTTCTTC
TRBD1 many TRBJ2-1 TRBV2 CASSPAGGLGEQFF TGTGCCAGCAGTCCGGCAGGGGGCTTAGGGGAGCAGTTCTTC
TRBD2 NA TRBJ2-5 TRBV6-2/TRBV6-3 CASRLAAQETQYF TGTGCCAGCAGGCTAGCGGCTCAAGAGACCCAGTACTTC
TRBD1 many TRBJ2-3 TRBV11-2 CASSLGTGGDTQYF TGTGCCAGCAGCTTAGGCACAGGGGGGGATACGCAGTATTTT
NA many TRBJ2-1 TRBV7-2 CASSHLGADSYNEQFF TGTGCCAGCAGCCACTTGGGGGCGGACTCCTACAATGAGCAGTTCTTC
NA NA TRBJ2-2 TRBV28 CASSLRFGELFF TGTGCCAGCAGTTTGAGGTTCGGGGAGCTGTTTTTT
NA many TRBJ2-3 TRBV6-1 CASSPADHSADTQYF TGTGCCAGCAGTCCAGCCGACCATTCTGCAGATACGCAGTATTTT
TRBD1 many TRBJ2-5 TRBV6-1 CASSEGAGGFETQYF TGTGCCAGCAGTGAGGGGGCAGGGGGCTTCGAGACCCAGTACTTC
NA few TRBJ2-1 TRBV5-8 CASSPFPSAVGDEQFF TGTGCCAGCAGCCCGTTTCCTTCAGCAGTAGGTGATGAGCAGTTCTTC
TRBD2 NA TRBJ2-1 TRBV19 CASSRLAGGYEQFF TGTGCCAGTAGTAGACTAGCGGGAGGATATGAGCAGTTCTTC
NA many TRBJ2-1 TRBV3-1 CASSQDDYRHEQFF TGTGCCAGCAGCCAAGATGACTATCGGCATGAGCAGTTCTTC
TRBD1 few TRBJ2-5 TRBV12-3/TRBV12-4 CASSKGTGGRETQYF TGTGCCAGCAGCAAGGGGACAGGAGGGAGAGAGACCCAGTACTTC
NA many TRBJ1-5 TRBV30 CAWSARGGGQPQHF TGTGCCTGGAGTGCAAGGGGCGGGGGGCAGCCCCAGCATTTT
NA many TRBJ2-1 TRBV13 CASSSALNGYNEQFF TGTGCCAGCAGCTCCGCTTTGAATGGGTACAATGAGCAGTTCTTC
NA NA TRBJ2-5 TRBV19 CASSIVNEETQYF TGTGCCAGTAGTATAGTCAACGAAGAGACCCAGTACTTC
TRBD2 NA TRBJ2-7 TRBV27 CASSKKLPGLAGDEQYF TGTGCCAGCAGCAAAAAATTACCGGGACTAGCGGGAGACGAGCAGTACTTC
NA many TRBJ2-1 TRBV18 CASSPPTGIYNEQFF TGTGCCAGCTCACCACCGACAGGAATCTACAATGAGCAGTTCTTC
NA NA TRBJ1-2 TRBV6-1 CASSNRQASNYGYTF TGTGCCAGCAGTAACAGACAGGCATCTAACTATGGCTACACCTTC
NA once TRBJ2-4 TRBV20-1 CSAEAGAGRAKNIQYF TGCAGTGCCGAAGCTGGGGCCGGTCGAGCCAAAAACATTCAGTACTTC
NA many TRBJ1-6 TRBV11-2 CASSEQVTSPLHF TGTGCCAGCAGCGAACAGGTCACCTCACCCCTCCACTTT
NA many TRBJ2-2 TRBV5-1 CASSLDVGSNTGELFF TGCGCCAGCAGCTTGGATGTGGGCTCGAACACCGGGGAGCTGTTTTTT
NA few TRBJ2-1 TRBV20-1 CSAPAAYNEQFF TGCAGTGCTCCAGCGGCCTACAATGAGCAGTTCTTC
NA few TRBJ2-2 TRBV15 CATSREHGTGELFF TGTGCCACCAGCAGAGAACACGGGACCGGGGAGCTGTTTTTT
NA many TRBJ2-4 TRBV2 CASSEEQGGWGAKNIQYF TGTGCCAGCAGTGAAGAGCAGGGCGGCTGGGGGGCCAAAAACATTCAGTACTTC
TRBD1 many TRBJ2-1 TRBV18 CASSRRDRGLDEQFF TGTGCCAGCTCCCGCCGGGACAGGGGTTTGGATGAGCAGTTCTTC
TRBD2 few TRBJ2-1 TRBV5-1 CASRLAGPVVEQFF TGCGCCAGCAGATTAGCGGGGCCGGTCGTTGAGCAGTTCTTC
NA many TRBJ1-1 TRBV20-1 CSATSTGRPTEAFF TGCAGTGCTACATCTACGGGACGGCCCACTGAAGCTTTCTTT
TRBD1 NA TRBJ2-1 TRBV20-1 CSALGLRDRAFNEQFF TGCAGTGCTCTGGGTCTGCGGGACAGGGCTTTCAATGAGCAGTTCTTC
TRBD2 NA TRBJ2-2 TRBV7-2 CASSSSLAVENTGELFF TGTGCCAGCAGCTCCTCACTAGCGGTAGAGAACACCGGGGAGCTGTTTTTT
NA many TRBJ2-3 TRBV28 CASSSLTDTQYF TGTGCCAGCAGTTCCCTCACAGATACGCAGTATTTT
NA few TRBJ2-6 TRBV12-3/TRBV12-4 CASSRGVSGANVLTF TGTGCCAGCAGTAGGGGGGTCTCTGGGGCCAACGTCCTGACTTTC
NA many TRBJ2-5 TRBV6-1 CASSQSRANQETQYF TGTGCCAGCAGCCAGTCCCGGGCCAACCAAGAGACCCAGTACTTC
NA NA TRBJ1-2 TRBV6-1 CASSAPQGAYGYTF TGTGCCAGCAGTGCCCCACAGGGAGCCTATGGCTACACCTTC
NA few TRBJ2-7 TRBV28 CASSEGVEQYF TGTGCCAGCAGCGAAGGGGTCGAGCAGTACTTC
NA NA TRBJ1-5 TRBV7-9 CASSLESGGFNQPQHF TGTGCCAGCAGCTTAGAATCGGGTGGTTTCAATCAGCCCCAGCATTTT
TRBD1 NA TRBJ1-3 TRBV6-6 CASSYNRGLNTIYF TGTGCCAGCAGTTACAACAGGGGGTTAAACACCATATATTTT
TRBD1 NA TRBJ2-3 TRBV19 CASSPGDREWIDTQYF TGTGCCAGTAGTCCGGGGGACAGGGAGTGGATTGATACGCAGTATTTT
NA NA TRBJ2-5 TRBV29-1 CSVEDAGTVQETQYF TGCAGCGTCGAGGACGCCGGGACGGTCCAAGAGACCCAGTACTTC
TRBD1 few TRBJ2-5 TRBV6-1 CASSTPGRGRYQETQYF TGTGCCAGCAGTACGCCGGGCAGGGGGCGGTACCAAGAGACCCAGTACTTC
NA many TRBJ1-1 TRBV27 CASSLPETAWGAEAFF TGTGCCAGCAGTCTCCCGGAGACAGCTTGGGGAGCTGAAGCTTTCTTT
TRBD1 few TRBJ1-2 TRBV27 CASSLIQGGGYTF TGTGCCAGCAGTTTAATCCAGGGGGGTGGCTACACCTTC
TRBD1 NA TRBJ1-4 TRBV25-1 CASSDRGRGEKLFF TGTGCCAGCAGTGACAGGGGGCGTGGTGAAAAACTGTTTTTT
NA few TRBJ1-1 TRBV7-9 CASSLGESNTEAFF TGTGCCAGCAGCTTGGGGGAATCGAACACTGAAGCTTTCTTT
TRBD2 few TRBJ2-7 TRBV2 CATSMGGDYEQYF TGTGCCACCTCGATGGGGGGGGACTACGAGCAGTACTTC
TRBD1 few TRBJ2-5 TRBV7-9 CASSSMGQTLYQETQYF TGTGCCAGCAGCTCGATGGGACAGACCCTTTACCAAGAGACCCAGTACTTC
TRBD2 NA TRBJ2-7 TRBV10-3 CAISLLAGGSEQYF TGTGCCATCAGCCTACTAGCGGGAGGGAGTGAGCAGTACTTC
NA few TRBJ1-5 TRBV12-3/TRBV12-4 CASSLGRPRQPQHF TGTGCCAGCAGTTTAGGACGTCCGAGACAGCCCCAGCATTTT